The 32 T cell receptor beta chains reported below all come from one sample, sequenced in a study of blood T cell repertoires in COVID-19. Sequencing used immunoSEQ multiplex PCR; TCRdb keeps in-frame clones, though not all of them. This table holds 100,000 to 150,000 clones, roughly 88% found once. Sequences were obtained from peripheral blood. The receptors were sampled from a man in his 70s with active COVID-19.

J is TRBJ2-2 and V is TRBV7-2; D uncertain. Trimming left V 2 bases short and J 2 bases short, with 9 bases between. The germline V gene has CDR1 SGHTA and CDR2 FQGNSA. The CDR3 runs to 15 residues. In nucleotides, the CDR3 is TGTGCCAGCAGCTTAAGTAGACTCAACACCGGGGAGCTGTTTTTT. Translation gives CASSLSRLNTGELFF.

This clone was observed a single time. The rearrangement links TRBV29-1 to TRBJ2-7; perhaps TRBD1 as D (6 bases). There are 12 residues in the CDR3. The germline V and J ends were trimmed by 4 bases and 0 bases, with 7 bases remaining between them. Germline CDR1 reads SQVTM; CDR2 reads ANQGSEA. The CDR3 DNA is TGCAGCGTTGGACAGGACTCCTACGAGCAGTACTTC. It encodes CSVGQDSYEQYF.

On this clone: The CDR3 ends on some other residue instead of the conserved phenylalanine or tryptophan, so this is likely a read error. It is unclear where the CDR3 begins or ends on the DNA, so no DNA is shown, and the CDR3 is as TCRdb lists it. The genes are TRBV3-1 (or the pseudogene TRBV3-2) and TRBJ2-3; TRBD2 is taken as the D call from the table, unchecked against the DNA. The germline V gene has CDR1 LGHDT and CDR2 YNNKEL (reference sequence). Both ends counted, the CDR3 spans 11 residues. CDR3 in amino acids: CASSTRTSLAI.

This clone appeared once. The genes are TRBV18 and TRBJ1-1, with 9 bases identical to TRBD1. This CDR3 has 15 amino acids. The junction had 2 bases not matched to a gene; V was cut back by 2 bases and J by 1 base. CDR1 and CDR2 (germline): KGHSH, LQKENI. In nucleotides, the CDR3 is TGTGCCAGCTCACCAACAGGGGGCGGGAACACTGAAGCTTTCTTT. It specifies CASSPTGGGNTEAFF.

V gene TRBV18 combines with J gene TRBJ2-7; 7 bases agree with TRBD2. CDR1 is KGHSH, CDR2 LQKENI, per germline. The CDR3 spans 14 residues. Trimming cost V 3 bases and J 11 bases; bases outside gene matches: 13. The CDR3 sequence is CASSPPNSSGNKYF. The CDR3 region has the DNA TGTGCCAGCTCACCCCCTAATTCTAGCGGTAATAAGTACTTC.

Turning to this clone: The junction and the germline gene differ at one end; a read error may be behind it. The chain uses TRBV7-7 and TRBJ2-2; TRBD2 matches at 13 bases. CDR1 SSHAT and CDR2 FNYEAQ come from the germline V gene (reference sequence). The CDR3 consists of 16 residues. DNA for the CDR3: TGTGCTAGCAGCCTCGGACTAGCGGGAGCCTCCGGGGAGCTGTTTTTT. It codes for CASSLGLAGASGELFF.

The gene calls are TRBV19 and TRBJ2-3; the D is unclear. Germline V gene lookup returns CDR1 LNHDA and CDR2 SQIVND (reference sequence). The V end lost 4 bases, the J end lost 0 bases, and 11 bases lay between the germline ends. This CDR3 comprises 15 residues. In nucleotides, the CDR3 is TGTGCCAGTAGTAGGCTGACATCTAGCACAGATACGCAGTATTTT. Its protein is CASSRLTSSTDTQYF.

The gene calls are TRBV27 and TRBJ2-7; D not resolved. The germline gives CDR1 MNHEY, CDR2 SMNVEV (reference sequence). V was cut by 6 bases and J by 3 bases, with 12 bases left in between. The CDR3 is made up of 13 amino acids. The CDR3 DNA reads as TGTGCCAGCAGCGACCTAGGTGGCTACGAGCAGTACTTC. This codes for CASSDLGGYEQYF.

The chain's CDR3 is CATSRPSAGEGNEQFF. In DNA, the CDR3 is TGTGCCACCAGCAGGCCCTCTGCGGGAGAGGGGAATGAGCAGTTCTTC. The chain recombines TRBV15 with TRBJ2-1; TRBD2 matches at 7 bases. The V and J ends lost 3 bases and 7 bases, in that order; junction bases with no gene match: 12. The CDR3 covers 16 residues. Germline loops: CDR1 LNHNV, CDR2 YYDKDF (reference sequence).

This chain connects TRBV11-2 to TRBJ2-3; TRBD2 matches 7 bases. Germline assignment: CDR1 SGHAT and CDR2 FQNNGV. Germline trimming cut 4 bases from V and 2 bases from J; bases unmatched to any gene: 12. The CDR3 runs to 17 residues. CDR3 DNA: TGTGCCAGCAGCTCCCTCCGGGCTAGCGGTTTCACAGATACGCAGTATTTT. It is translated as CASSSLRASGFTDTQYF.

The chain employs TRBV7-2 and TRBJ2-1; D is perhaps TRBD2 (5 bases). Germline V CDR1 and CDR2: SGHTA, FQGNSA. V gave up 5 bases and J gave up 6 bases, with 8 bases separating them. The CDR3 is 12 amino acids. In DNA, the CDR3 is TGTGCCAGCAGCCCGGGGAGCAATGAGCAGTTCTTC. This encodes CASSPGSNEQFF.

This chain uses TRBV5-1 with TRBJ2-5; a possible D gene is TRBD1 (6 bases). This CDR3 comprises 14 residues. Between the trimmed V and J ends, which lost 1 base and 5 bases, there was a span of 12 bases. Germline values: CDR1 SGHRS, CDR2 YFSETQ. The CDR3 sequence: CASSLSGGQETQYF. The CDR3, as DNA: TGCGCCAGCAGCTTGAGTGGGGGCCAGGAGACCCAGTACTTC.

The J gene is TRBJ2-2, the V gene TRBV7-8, with D possibly being TRBD2 (6 bases). Germline values: CDR1 SGHVS, CDR2 FQNEAQ. The V end was cut by 5 bases, the J end by 2 bases, with 12 bases between. This CDR3 comprises 15 residues. Here the CDR3 DNA reads TGTGCCAGCAGCCTCCGGGGGTTCAACACCGGGGAGCTGTTTTTT. Encoded protein: CASSLRGFNTGELFF.

The chain carries TRBV5-6 and TRBJ2-7; D perhaps matches TRBD1 (6 bases). Trimming stripped 0 bases from V and 7 bases from J, with 17 bases between. CDR3 length: 15 residues. From germline, CDR1 is SGHDT and CDR2 YYEEEE. The CDR3: CASSLVGTSLGEQYF. The CDR3 nucleotides read TGTGCCAGCAGCTTGGTTGGGACATCCCTAGGTGAGCAGTACTTC.

The chain carries TRBV28 and TRBJ1-6; D remains ambiguous. The CDR3 runs 16 residues. V was clipped by 2 bases and J by 9 bases, with 17 bases between them. Germline V CDR1 and CDR2: MDHEN, SYDVKM. CDR3 region: CASSLARLGGRSPLHF. CDR3 bases: TGTGCCAGCAGTTTAGCCCGCTTGGGAGGTCGTTCACCCCTCCACTTT. Using reference TRBV28 and TRBJ1-6 for the parts outside the CDR3, the full variable domain is DVKVTQSSRYLVKRTGEKVFLECVQDMDHENMFWYRQDPGLGLRLIYFSYDVKMKEKGDIPEGYSVSREKKERFSLILESASTNQTSMYLCASSLARLGGRSPLHFGNGTRLTVT.

CDR3 DNA: TGTGCCAGCAGCTTATCCGGGAGGGGAGGAGATACGCAGTATTTT. This translates into CASSLSGRGGDTQYF. The V and J genes are TRBV11-2 and TRBJ2-3, with 8 bases matching TRBD2. The CDR3 is made up of 15 amino acids. Germline CDR1 reads SGHAT; CDR2 reads FQNNGV. V was clipped by 2 bases and J by 5 bases; unmatched bases: 6.

V and J are TRBV5-5 and TRBJ2-7, with D uncertain. Looked up from germline, CDR1 is SGHKS and CDR2 is YYEKEE (reference sequence). This CDR3 has 15 amino acids. V was shortened by 0 bases and J by 0 bases, with 10 bases between the two germline ends. CDR3 sequence: CASSLAVQLSYEQYF. The CDR3 DNA is TGTGCCAGCAGCTTGGCGGTACAGCTCTCCTACGAGCAGTACTTC.

The V call is TRBV18, the J call TRBJ2-4, with a tentative D call TRBD2 (5 bases). CDR1 and CDR2 (germline): KGHSH, LQKENI. Trimming took off 1 base at V and 7 bases at J, with 17 bases between the two ends. This CDR3 has 16 amino acids. DNA for the CDR3: TGTGCCAGCTCACCACGGGGAGAAACAGTCGGGAACATTCAGTACTTC. This sequence encodes CASSPRGETVGNIQYF.

The J gene is TRBJ2-6, the V gene TRBV6-2 or TRBV6-3, with 8 bases identical to TRBD1. J gave up 4 bases and V 3 bases, and 5 bases lay outside the gene matches. The CDR3 spans 16 residues. Germline loops: CDR1 MNHEY, CDR2 SVGEGT. CDR3 nucleotide sequence: TGTGCCAGCAGTTATCCAGGGGGCGCGGGGGCCAACGTCCTGACTTTC. The encoded protein is CASSYPGGAGANVLTF.

The chain combines TRBV6-2 or TRBV6-3 with TRBJ2-7; the D is unclear. The V gene's germline CDR1 is MNHEY and CDR2 SVGEGT. The V end was cut by 3 bases, the J end by 0 bases, with 12 bases between. This CDR3 contains 15 residues. The CDR3 loop is CASSYARLSSYEQYF. The CDR3 nucleotides are TGTGCCAGCAGTTATGCGCGCCTGAGCTCCTACGAGCAGTACTTC.

CDR3 protein: CAFTSSLNPAGEVDTQYF. As DNA, the CDR3 is TGTGCCTTTACATCCTCCCTGAATCCAGCGGGAGAGGTAGATACGCAGTATTTT. This chain connects TRBV30 to TRBJ2-3, with 8 bases lining up with TRBD2. This CDR3 has 18 amino acids. The germline gives CDR1 GTSNPN, CDR2 SVGIG (reference sequence). V lost 7 bases and J lost 5; bases outside the gene matches: 23. The whole variable domain, filled in from reference TRBV30 and TRBJ2-3, reads SQTIHQWPATLVQPVGSPLSLECTVEGTSNPNLYWYRQAAGRGLQLLFYSVGIGQISSEVPQNLSASRPQDRQFILSSKKLLLSDSGFYLCAFTSSLNPAGEVDTQYFGPGTRLTVL.

This chain connects TRBV6-2 or TRBV6-3 to TRBJ2-5; D gene ambiguous. CDR1 is MNHEY and CDR2 is SVGEGT in the germline V gene. Trimming left V 1 base short and J 2 bases short, with 5 bases between. CDR3 length: 13 residues. CDR3 sequence (DNA): TGTGCCAGCAGTTACTTCAATCAAGAGACCCAGTACTTC. Amino acids: CASSYFNQETQYF.

V usage is TRBV7-3 and J usage is TRBJ2-2; D may be TRBD2 (6 bases). The CDR3 totals 16 residues. From germline, CDR1 is SGHTA and CDR2 FQGTGA. V lost 5 bases to trimming and J lost 5 bases, with 18 bases between them. DNA for the CDR3: TGTGCCAGCAGCCCTCAGACGCCCAGCGGGACCGGGGAGCTGTTTTTT. Translated, it gives CASSPQTPSGTGELFF.

The chain links TRBV10-3 to TRBJ2-7; TRBD2 agrees at 9 bases. The ends lost 4 bases at V and 3 bases at J; junction bases unmatched: 7. Germline lookup yields CDR1 ENHRY and CDR2 SYGVKD. The CDR3 runs to 15 residues. This CDR3 is CAISAGEREDYEQYF. For the CDR3, the DNA is TGTGCCATCAGTGCTGGGGAGCGGGAGGACTACGAGCAGTACTTC.

The genes are TRBV11-2 and TRBJ2-7; TRBD1 matches 9 bases. Per germline, CDR1 SGHAT and CDR2 FQNNGV. This CDR3 comprises 12 residues. Trimming removed 6 bases from V and 10 bases from J; junction bases left unmatched: 7. CDR3 loop: CASRQGTGTQYF. DNA of the CDR3: TGTGCCAGCAGACAAGGGACAGGGACTCAGTACTTC.

This sequence joins TRBV6-2 or TRBV6-3 and TRBJ2-1; 9 bases agree with TRBD1. Germline V lookup: CDR1 MNHEY, CDR2 SVGEGT. Unmatched junction bases numbered 7, after V lost 0 bases and J lost 4 bases. The CDR3 has 17 amino acids. In DNA, the CDR3 is TGTGCCAGCAGTTACTCCGGGACAGGGAACGCGTACAATGAGCAGTTCTTC. Translating it yields CASSYSGTGNAYNEQFF.

The chain joins TRBV7-2 to TRBJ2-5; 7 positions agree with TRBD2. The CDR3 is made up of 15 amino acids. The V gene's germline CDR1 is SGHTA and CDR2 FQGNSA. With V trimmed by 0 bases and J by 3 bases, 4 bases remained unmatched. The CDR3 spells CASSLAGGVKETQYF. The DNA of the CDR3 is TGTGCCAGCAGCTTAGCGGGAGGGGTCAAAGAGACCCAGTACTTC.

The J gene is TRBJ2-1, the V gene TRBV5-1, with no clear D. The CDR3 length is 13 residues. In germline, CDR1 is SGHRS, CDR2 YFSETQ. V lost 4 bases and J lost 5, with 10 bases in between. CDR3 nucleotides: TGCGCCAGCAGCCCAAACAGAGACAATGAGCAGTTCTTC. Translated, it gives CASSPNRDNEQFF. Together with reference TRBV5-1 and TRBJ2-1, the CDR3 gives the full variable domain: KAGVTQTPRYLIKTRGQQVTLSCSPISGHRSVSWYQQTPGQGLQFLFEYFSETQRNKGNFPGRFSGRQFSNSRSEMNVSTLELGDSALYLCASSPNRDNEQFFGPGTRLTVL.

V is TRBV7-2 and J is TRBJ2-1; a possible D gene is TRBD1 (5 bases). Trimming left V 5 bases short and J 15 bases short, with 23 bases between. The CDR3 runs to 14 residues. CDR1 and CDR2 from the germline V gene are SGHTA and FQGNSA. In nucleotides, the CDR3 is TGTGCCAGCAGCCCCCGGCGACAGCTTACCCTGCGGTTCTTC. This gives the protein CASSPRRQLTLRFF.

This chain links TRBV5-1 with TRBJ2-7, with 7 bases lining up with TRBD2. The CDR3 loop spans 13 amino acids. CDR1 and CDR2 from the germline V gene are SGHRS and YFSETQ. Unmatched junction bases numbered 10, after V lost 6 bases and J lost 7 bases. The CDR3 bases are TGCGCCAGCAACTTAGGACTAGGATGGGAGCAGTACTTC. Its translation: CASNLGLGWEQYF. Combining the CDR3 with reference TRBV5-1 and TRBJ2-7 gives the whole variable domain KAGVTQTPRYLIKTRGQQVTLSCSPISGHRSVSWYQQTPGQGLQFLFEYFSETQRNKGNFPGRFSGRQFSNSRSEMNVSTLELGDSALYLCASNLGLGWEQYFGPGTRLTVT.

The CDR3 here is CASNPSGRFEQFF. The CDR3 bases are TGTGCCAGCAACCCTAGCGGGAGATTTGAGCAGTTCTTC. V gene TRBV6-2 or TRBV6-3 combines with J gene TRBJ2-1; TRBD2 agrees at 10 bases. CDR1 MNHEY and CDR2 SVGEGT come from the germline V gene. Trimming removed 7 bases from V and 9 bases from J; junction bases left unmatched: 6. This CDR3 is 13 amino acids long.

As DNA, the CDR3 is TGCAGTGCTAGTGGCGGGGGGAGCACTGAAGCTTTCTTT. It yields the protein CSASGGGSTEAFF. V is TRBV20-1 and J is TRBJ1-1, with a weak D call TRBD1 (5 bases). Trimming stripped 3 bases from V and 4 bases from J, with 12 bases between. Germline values: CDR1 DFQATT, CDR2 SNEGSKA (reference sequence). There are 13 residues in the CDR3.